This T cell receptor beta chain was sequenced for a study of glioma-infiltrating T cells after dendritic cell vaccination. The time point denotes: after dendritic cell vaccination, including at tumor progression/relapse. Primers: 60 V beta forward and 13 J beta reverse. The repertoire was sequenced with immunoSEQ multiplex PCR; TCRdb's copy has only in-frame clones and lacks some. The top ten clones hold around 5% of a sample with about 50,000 clones, about 89% of them seen once. Sequences were derived from blood, sampled after dendritic cell vaccination. This TCR was sampled from a human donor with glioblastoma.

The CDR3 bases are TGCGCCAGCATGGGCCAGCGGGAGGGTCTTAGCTCCTACGAGCAGTACTTC. This gives the protein CASMGQREGLSSYEQYF. This chain uses TRBV5-1 with TRBJ2-7; 10 bases line up with TRBD2. Germline values: CDR1 SGHRS, CDR2 YFSETQ. V shed 6 bases, J shed 0 bases, and the junction held 12 bases outside the gene matches. The length of the CDR3 is 17 residues.